This TCR beta chain was recorded in a study of blood T cell repertoires in COVID-19. Method: immunoSEQ multiplex PCR; TCRdb's copy keeps in-frame clones and lacks some. Of around 62,000 clones in the sample, approximately 85% were seen once. V dropped 4 bases and J dropped 4; count of bases not matched to a gene: 14. Germline lookup yields CDR1 SGHRS and CDR2 YFSETQ. This CDR3 has 16 residues. The genes are TRBV5-1 and TRBJ2-7; 7 bases fit TRBD1. The sequenced material came from peripheral blood. This clonotype originated in a man aged 50-60 years with acute or convalescent COVID-19. This CDR3 reads CASSKKPGTEDYEQYF. The CDR3 coding sequence is TGCGCCAGCAGCAAGAAACCCGGGACAGAAGATTACGAGCAGTACTTC.